This T cell receptor (beta chain) was profiled in a study of CD8+ T cells in alopecia areata. This clone was detected only a few times. Antigen specificity is unknown. Study observations and caveats: Mice showed clearer TCR sharing than patients did, a gap that was possibly HLA-related.

The CDR3 has 15 amino acids. CDR1 and CDR2 (germline): LNHDA, SQIVND (reference sequence). V was trimmed by 7 bases and J by 1 base, leaving 14 bases between them. TCR sequencing used cDNA made by reverse transcription of extracted RNA. Sequenced by immunoSEQ multiplex PCR; TCRdb stores in-frame clones only, minus some. The repertoire holds over 85,000 clones, with nearly 45% as singletons. Sequenced material: CD4+ T cells sorted from blood. The chain carries TRBV19 and TRBJ1-5; no clear D gene. This TCR came from a human donor with alopecia areata. The chain's CDR3 is CASTVGEWSNQPQHF. In nucleotides, the CDR3 is TGTGCCAGTACGGTGGGCGAGTGGAGCAATCAGCCCCAGCATTTT.